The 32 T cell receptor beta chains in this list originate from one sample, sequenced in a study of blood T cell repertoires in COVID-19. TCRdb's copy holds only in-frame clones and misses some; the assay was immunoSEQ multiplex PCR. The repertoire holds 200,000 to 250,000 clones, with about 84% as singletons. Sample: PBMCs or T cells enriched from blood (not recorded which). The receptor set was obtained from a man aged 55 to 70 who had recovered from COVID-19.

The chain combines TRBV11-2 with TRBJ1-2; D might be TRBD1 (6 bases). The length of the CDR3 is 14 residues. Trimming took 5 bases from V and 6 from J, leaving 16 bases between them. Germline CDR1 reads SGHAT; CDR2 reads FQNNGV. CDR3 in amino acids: CASSDPRDIHGYTF. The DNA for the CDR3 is TGTGCCAGCAGCGACCCCCGGGACATACATGGCTACACCTTC.

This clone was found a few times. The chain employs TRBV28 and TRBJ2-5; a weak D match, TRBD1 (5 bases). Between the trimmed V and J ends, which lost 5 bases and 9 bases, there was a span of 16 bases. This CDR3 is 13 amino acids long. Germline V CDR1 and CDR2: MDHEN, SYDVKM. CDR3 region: CASSPHPQGSQYF. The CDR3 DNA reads TGTGCCAGCAGTCCCCACCCCCAGGGTTCCCAGTACTTC.

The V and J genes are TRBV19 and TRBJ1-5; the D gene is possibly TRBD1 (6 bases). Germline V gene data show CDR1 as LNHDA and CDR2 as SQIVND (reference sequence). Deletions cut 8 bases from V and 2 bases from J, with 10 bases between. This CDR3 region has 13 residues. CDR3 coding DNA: TGTGCCAGTGGCAGGGGAGGCAATCAGCCCCAGCATTTT. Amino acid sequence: CASGRGGNQPQHF.

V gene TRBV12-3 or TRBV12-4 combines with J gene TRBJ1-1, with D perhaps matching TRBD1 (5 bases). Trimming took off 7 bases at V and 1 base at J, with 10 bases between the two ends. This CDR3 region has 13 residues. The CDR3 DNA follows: TGTGCCAGCACAGGGTGGGGGAACACTGAAGCTTTCTTT. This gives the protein CASTGWGNTEAFF.

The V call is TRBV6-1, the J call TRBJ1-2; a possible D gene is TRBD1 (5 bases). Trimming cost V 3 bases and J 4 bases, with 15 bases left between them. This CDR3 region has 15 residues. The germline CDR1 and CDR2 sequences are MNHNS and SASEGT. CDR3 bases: TGTGCCAGCAGTGAGGGGCAGGTTGAGAGCTATGGCTACACCTTC. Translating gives CASSEGQVESYGYTF.

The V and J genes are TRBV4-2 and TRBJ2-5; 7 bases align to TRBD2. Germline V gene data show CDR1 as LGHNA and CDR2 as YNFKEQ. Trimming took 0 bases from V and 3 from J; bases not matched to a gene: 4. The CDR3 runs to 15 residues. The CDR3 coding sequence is TGTGCCAGCAGCCAAGATCCAGGGAGGGAAGAGACCCAGTACTTC. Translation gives CASSQDPGREETQYF.

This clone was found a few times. CDR3 sequence reads: CASSFDFRGLPSGGYTF. Here the CDR3 DNA reads TGTGCCAGCAGCTTTGATTTCCGGGGACTCCCCTCCGGGGGCTACACCTTC. The chain couples TRBV11-2 to TRBJ1-2; D might be TRBD1 (5 bases). V was cut by 3 bases and J by 8 bases, with 25 bases left in between. The CDR3 is 17 residues long. Germline CDR1 reads SGHAT; CDR2 reads FQNNGV.

The CDR3 nucleotides are TGTGCCAGCAGCTCTACCTACGAGCAGTACTTC. Translated: CASSSTYEQYF. The chain has TRBV5-6 and TRBJ2-7; D is undetermined. V lost 3 bases, J lost 2 bases, and 3 bases lay in between. The V gene's germline CDR1 is SGHDT and CDR2 YYEEEE. This CDR3 region has 11 residues.

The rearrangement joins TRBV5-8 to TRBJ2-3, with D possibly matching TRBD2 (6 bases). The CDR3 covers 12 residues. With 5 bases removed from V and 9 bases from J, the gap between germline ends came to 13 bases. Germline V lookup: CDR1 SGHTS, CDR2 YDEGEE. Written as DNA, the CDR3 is TGTGCCAGCAGTCCACGACTAGACACGCAGTATTTT. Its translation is CASSPRLDTQYF. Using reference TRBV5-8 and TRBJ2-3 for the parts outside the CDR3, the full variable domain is EAGVTQSPTHLIKTRGQQATLRCSPISGHTSVYWYQQALGLGLQFLLWYDEGEERNRGNFPPRFSGRQFPNYSSELNVNALELEDSALYLCASSPRLDTQYFGPGTRLTVL.

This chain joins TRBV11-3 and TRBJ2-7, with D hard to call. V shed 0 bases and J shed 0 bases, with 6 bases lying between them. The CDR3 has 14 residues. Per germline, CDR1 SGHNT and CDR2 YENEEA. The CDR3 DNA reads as TGTGCCAGCAGCTTAGATGTCAACTCCTACGAGCAGTACTTC. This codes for CASSLDVNSYEQYF.

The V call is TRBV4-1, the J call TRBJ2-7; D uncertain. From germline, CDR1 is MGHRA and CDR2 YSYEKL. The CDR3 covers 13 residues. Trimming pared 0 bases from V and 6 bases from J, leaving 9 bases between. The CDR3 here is CASSQDWRGEQYF. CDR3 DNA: TGCGCCAGCAGCCAAGATTGGCGCGGCGAGCAGTACTTC.

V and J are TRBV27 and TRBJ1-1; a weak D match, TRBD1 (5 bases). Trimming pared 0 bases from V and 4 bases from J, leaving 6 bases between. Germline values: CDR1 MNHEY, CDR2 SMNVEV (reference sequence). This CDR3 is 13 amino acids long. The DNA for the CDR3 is TGTGCCAGCAGTTTATCCAGGGCCACTGAAGCTTTCTTT. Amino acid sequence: CASSLSRATEAFF.

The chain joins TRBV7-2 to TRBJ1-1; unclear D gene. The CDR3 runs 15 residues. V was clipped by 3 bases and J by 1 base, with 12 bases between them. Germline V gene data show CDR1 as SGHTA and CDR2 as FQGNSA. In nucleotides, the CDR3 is TGTGCCAGCAGCTTTAACAGCCTACCGAACACTGAAGCTTTCTTT. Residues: CASSFNSLPNTEAFF.

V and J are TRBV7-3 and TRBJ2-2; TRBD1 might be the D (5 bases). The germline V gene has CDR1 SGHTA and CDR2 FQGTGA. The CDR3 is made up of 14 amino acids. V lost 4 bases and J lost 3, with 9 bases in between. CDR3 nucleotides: TGTGCCAGCAGCTATCAGGGATACACCGGGGAGCTGTTTTTT. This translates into CASSYQGYTGELFF.

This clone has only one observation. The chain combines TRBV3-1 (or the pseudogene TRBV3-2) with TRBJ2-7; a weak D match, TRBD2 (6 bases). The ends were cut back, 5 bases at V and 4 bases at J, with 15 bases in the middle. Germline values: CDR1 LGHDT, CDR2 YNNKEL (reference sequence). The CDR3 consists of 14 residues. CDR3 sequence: CASSTPFREYEQYF. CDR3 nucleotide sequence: TGTGCCAGCAGCACCCCCTTCCGGGAGTACGAGCAGTACTTC.

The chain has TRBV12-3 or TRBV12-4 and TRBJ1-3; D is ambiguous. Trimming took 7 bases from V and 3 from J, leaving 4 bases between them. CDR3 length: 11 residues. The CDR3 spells CASTYGNTIYF. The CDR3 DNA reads TGTGCCAGCACCTATGGAAACACCATATATTTT.

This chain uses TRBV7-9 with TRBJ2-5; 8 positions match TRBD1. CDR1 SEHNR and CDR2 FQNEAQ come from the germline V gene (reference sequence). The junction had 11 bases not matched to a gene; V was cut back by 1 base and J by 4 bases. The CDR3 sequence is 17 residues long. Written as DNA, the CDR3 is TGTGCCAGCAGCTTAGTTAGGGGACAGGTGAAACGAGAGACCCAGTACTTC. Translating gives CASSLVRGQVKRETQYF.

In DNA, the CDR3 is TGTGCCAGCAGTGTCGGACAAAACACTGAAGCTTTCTTT. It yields the protein CASSVGQNTEAFF. This sequence joins TRBV6-4 and TRBJ1-1; perhaps TRBD1 as D (5 bases). Looked up from germline, CDR1 is MRHNA and CDR2 is SNTAGT. Trimming removed 4 bases at V and 2 bases at J, with 8 bases between. CDR3 length: 13 residues.

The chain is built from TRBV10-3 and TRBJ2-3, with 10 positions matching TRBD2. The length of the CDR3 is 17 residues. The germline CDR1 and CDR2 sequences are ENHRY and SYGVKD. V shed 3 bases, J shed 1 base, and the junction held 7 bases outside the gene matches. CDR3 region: CAISDSTSGEGTDTQYF. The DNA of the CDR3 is TGTGCCATCAGTGACAGTACTAGCGGGGAGGGCACAGATACGCAGTATTTT.

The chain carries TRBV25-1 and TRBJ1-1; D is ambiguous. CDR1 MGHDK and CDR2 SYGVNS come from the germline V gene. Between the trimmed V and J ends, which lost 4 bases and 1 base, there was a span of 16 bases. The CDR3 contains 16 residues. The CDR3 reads CASSGGGISTNTEAFF. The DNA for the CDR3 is TGTGCCAGCAGTGGGGGAGGCATATCCACGAACACTGAAGCTTTCTTT. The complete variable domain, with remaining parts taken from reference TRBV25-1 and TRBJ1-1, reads EADIYQTPRYLVIGTGKKITLECSQTMGHDKMYWYQQDPGMELHLIHYSYGVNSTEKGDLSSESTVSRIRTEHFPLTLESARPSHTSQYLCASSGGGISTNTEAFFGQGTRLTVV.

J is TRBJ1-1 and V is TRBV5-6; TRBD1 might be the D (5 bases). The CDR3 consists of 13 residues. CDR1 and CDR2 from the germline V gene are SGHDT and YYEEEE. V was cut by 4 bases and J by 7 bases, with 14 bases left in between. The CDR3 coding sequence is TGTGCCAGCAGCCCAGGGACTAATTTTGAAGCTTTCTTT. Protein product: CASSPGTNFEAFF.

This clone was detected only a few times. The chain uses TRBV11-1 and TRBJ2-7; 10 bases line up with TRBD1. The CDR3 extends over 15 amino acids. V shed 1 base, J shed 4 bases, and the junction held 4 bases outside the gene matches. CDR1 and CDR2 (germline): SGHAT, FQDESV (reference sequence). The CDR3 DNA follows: TGTGCCAGCAGCTTAGACGGGACAGGGGCTTACGAGCAGTACTTC. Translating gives CASSLDGTGAYEQYF.

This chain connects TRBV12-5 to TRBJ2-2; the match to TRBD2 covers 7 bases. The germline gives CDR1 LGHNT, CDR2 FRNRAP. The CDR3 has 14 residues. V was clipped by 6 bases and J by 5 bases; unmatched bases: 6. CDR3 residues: CASGPGTTTGELFF. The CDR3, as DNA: TGTGCTAGTGGCCCCGGGACTACGACCGGGGAGCTGTTTTTT. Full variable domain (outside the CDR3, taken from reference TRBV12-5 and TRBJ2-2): DARVTQTPRHKVTEMGQEVTMRCQPILGHNTVFWYRQTMMQGLELLAYFRNRAPLDDSGMPKDRFSAEMPDATLATLKIQPSEPRDSAVYFCASGPGTTTGELFFGEGSRLTVL.

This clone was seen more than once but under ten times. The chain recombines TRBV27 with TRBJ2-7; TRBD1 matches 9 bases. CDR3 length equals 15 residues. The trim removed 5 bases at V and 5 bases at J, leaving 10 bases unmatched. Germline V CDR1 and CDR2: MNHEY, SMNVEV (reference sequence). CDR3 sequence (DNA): TGTGCCAGCAGTACGCCCGGACAGGGGTCGCACGAGCAGTACTTC. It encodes CASSTPGQGSHEQYF.

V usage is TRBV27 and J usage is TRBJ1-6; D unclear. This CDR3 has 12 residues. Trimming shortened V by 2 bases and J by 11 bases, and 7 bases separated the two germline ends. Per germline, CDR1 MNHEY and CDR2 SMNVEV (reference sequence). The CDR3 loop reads CASSLRGTPLHF. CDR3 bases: TGTGCCAGCAGTTTACGAGGTACACCCCTCCACTTT.

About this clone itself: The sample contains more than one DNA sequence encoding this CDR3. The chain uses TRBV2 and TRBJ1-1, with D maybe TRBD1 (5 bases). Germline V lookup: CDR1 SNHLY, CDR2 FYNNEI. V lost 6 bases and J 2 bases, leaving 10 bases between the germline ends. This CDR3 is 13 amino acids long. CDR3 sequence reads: CASRADRNTEAFF. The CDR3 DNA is TGTGCCAGCAGAGCCGACAGAAACACTGAAGCTTTCTTT. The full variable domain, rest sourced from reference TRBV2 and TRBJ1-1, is EPEVTQTPSHQVTQMGQEVILRCVPISNHLYFYWYRQILGQKVEFLVSFYNNEISEKSEIFDDQFSVERPDGSNFTLKIRSTKLEDSAMYFCASRADRNTEAFFGQGTRLTVV.

The CDR3 is CASSVGGTGTGNTIYF. For the CDR3, the DNA is TGTGCCAGCAGCGTAGGGGGGACAGGGACTGGAAACACCATATATTTT. The chain carries TRBV9 and TRBJ1-3; 9 bases are shared with TRBD1. Germline values: CDR1 SGDLS, CDR2 YYNGEE. The CDR3 has 16 amino acids. The V and J ends lost 0 bases and 2 bases, in that order; junction bases with no gene match: 3.

The CDR3 DNA is TGTGCCAGCAGCTTAGATGGGGGCGCATACACTGAAGCTTTCTTT. Translating gives CASSLDGGAYTEAFF. The chain carries TRBV7-6 and TRBJ1-1; possible D gene TRBD1, 6 bases. The CDR3 totals 15 residues. Per germline, CDR1 SGHVS and CDR2 FNYEAQ. Between the trimmed V and J ends, which lost 1 base and 3 bases, there was a span of 12 bases.

The CDR3 is CASSELLGTGMAFF. CDR3 nucleotides: TGTGCCAGCAGTGAACTATTAGGGACAGGGATGGCTTTCTTT. V gene TRBV2 combines with J gene TRBJ1-1, with 9 bases identical to TRBD1. The CDR3 totals 14 residues. V trimming: 2 bases; J trimming: 11 bases; junction bases outside the gene matches: 9. In germline, CDR1 is SNHLY, CDR2 FYNNEI. Looking up the rest from reference TRBV2 and TRBJ1-1 gives the full variable domain: EPEVTQTPSHQVTQMGQEVILRCVPISNHLYFYWYRQILGQKVEFLVSFYNNEISEKSEIFDDQFSVERPDGSNFTLKIRSTKLEDSAMYFCASSELLGTGMAFFGQGTRLTVV.

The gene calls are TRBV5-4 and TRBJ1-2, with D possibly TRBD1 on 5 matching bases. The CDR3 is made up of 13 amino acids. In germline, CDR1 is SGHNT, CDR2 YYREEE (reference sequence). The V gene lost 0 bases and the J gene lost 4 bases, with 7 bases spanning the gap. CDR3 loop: CASSLEDIYGYTF. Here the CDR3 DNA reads TGTGCCAGCAGCTTGGAGGACATCTATGGCTACACCTTC.

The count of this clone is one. Here the CDR3 reads CASSLQGQSNTEAFF. The CDR3 DNA follows: TGTGCCAGCAGCTTACAAGGACAGAGCAACACTGAAGCTTTCTTT. The V call is TRBV7-2, the J call TRBJ1-1; D is perhaps TRBD1 (6 bases). The CDR3 runs to 15 residues. V lost 2 bases, J lost 2 bases, and 12 bases lay in between. Germline V gene lookup returns CDR1 SGHTA and CDR2 FQGNSA.

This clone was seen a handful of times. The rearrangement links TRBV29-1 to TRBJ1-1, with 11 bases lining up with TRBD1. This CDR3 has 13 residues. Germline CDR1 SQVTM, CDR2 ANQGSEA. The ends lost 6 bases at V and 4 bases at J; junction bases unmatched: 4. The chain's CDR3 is CSVQGTGGTEAFF. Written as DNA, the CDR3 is TGCAGCGTGCAGGGGACAGGGGGCACTGAAGCTTTCTTT.